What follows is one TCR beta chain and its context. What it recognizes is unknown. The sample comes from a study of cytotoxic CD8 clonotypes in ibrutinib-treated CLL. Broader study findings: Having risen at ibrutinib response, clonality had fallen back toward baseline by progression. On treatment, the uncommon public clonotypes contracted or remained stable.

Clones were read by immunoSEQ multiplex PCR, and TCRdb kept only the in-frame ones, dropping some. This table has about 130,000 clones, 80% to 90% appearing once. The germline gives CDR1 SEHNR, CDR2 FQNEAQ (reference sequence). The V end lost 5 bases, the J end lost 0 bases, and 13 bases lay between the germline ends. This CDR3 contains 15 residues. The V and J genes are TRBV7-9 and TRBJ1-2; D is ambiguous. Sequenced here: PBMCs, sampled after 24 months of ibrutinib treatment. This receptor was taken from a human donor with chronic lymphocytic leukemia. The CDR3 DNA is TGTGCCAGCAGCGCCCGTGGGGAGGCTAACTATGGCTACACCTTC. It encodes CASSARGEANYGYTF.